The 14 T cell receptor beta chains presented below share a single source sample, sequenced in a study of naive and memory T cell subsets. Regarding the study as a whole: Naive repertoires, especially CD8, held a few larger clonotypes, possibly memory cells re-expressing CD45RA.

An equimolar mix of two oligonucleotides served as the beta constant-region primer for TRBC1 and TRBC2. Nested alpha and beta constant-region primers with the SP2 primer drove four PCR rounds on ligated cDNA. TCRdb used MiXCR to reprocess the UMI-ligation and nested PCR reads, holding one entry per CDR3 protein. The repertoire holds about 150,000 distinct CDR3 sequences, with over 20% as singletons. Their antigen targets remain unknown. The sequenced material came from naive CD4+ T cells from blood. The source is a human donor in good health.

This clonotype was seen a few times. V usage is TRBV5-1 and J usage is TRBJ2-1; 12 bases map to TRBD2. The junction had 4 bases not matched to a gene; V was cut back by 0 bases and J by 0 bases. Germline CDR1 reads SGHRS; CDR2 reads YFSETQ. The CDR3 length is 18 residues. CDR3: CASSLGLAGVSSYNEQFF. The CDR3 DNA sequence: TGCGCCAGCAGCTTGGGACTAGCGGGAGTCAGCTCCTACAATGAGCAGTTCTTC.

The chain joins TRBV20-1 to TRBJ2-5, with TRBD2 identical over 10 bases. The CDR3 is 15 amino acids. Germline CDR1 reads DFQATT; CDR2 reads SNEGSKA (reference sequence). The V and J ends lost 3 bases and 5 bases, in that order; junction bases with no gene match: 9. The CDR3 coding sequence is TGCAGTGCTAGTGGCCTAGCGGGAGTCCTGGAGACCCAGTACTTC. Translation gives CSASGLAGVLETQYF.

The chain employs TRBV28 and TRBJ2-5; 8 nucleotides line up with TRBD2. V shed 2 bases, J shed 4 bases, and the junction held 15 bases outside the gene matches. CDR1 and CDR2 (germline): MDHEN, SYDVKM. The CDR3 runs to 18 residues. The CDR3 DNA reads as TGTGCCAGCAGTTTAATAATCCCTAAGCGGGAGAGGGGAGAGACCCAGTACTTC. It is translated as CASSLIIPKRERGETQYF.

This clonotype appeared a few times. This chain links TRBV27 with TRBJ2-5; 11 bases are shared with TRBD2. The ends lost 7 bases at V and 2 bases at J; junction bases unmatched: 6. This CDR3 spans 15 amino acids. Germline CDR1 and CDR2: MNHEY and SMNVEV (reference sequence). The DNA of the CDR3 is TGTGCCAGCAAGATTAGCGGGAGGGAACAAGAGACCCAGTACTTC. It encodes CASKISGREQETQYF.

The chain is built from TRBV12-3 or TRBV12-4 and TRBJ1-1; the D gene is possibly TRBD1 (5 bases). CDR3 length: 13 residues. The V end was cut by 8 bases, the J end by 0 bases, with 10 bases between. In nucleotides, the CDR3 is TGTGCCAGCCACAGGAATTTGAACACTGAAGCTTTCTTT. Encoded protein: CASHRNLNTEAFF.

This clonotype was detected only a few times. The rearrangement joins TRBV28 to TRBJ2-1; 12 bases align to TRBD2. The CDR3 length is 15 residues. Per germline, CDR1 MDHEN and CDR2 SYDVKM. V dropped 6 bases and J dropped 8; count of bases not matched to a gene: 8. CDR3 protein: CASSLPTSGSDEQFF. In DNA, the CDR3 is TGTGCCAGCAGCCTCCCGACTAGCGGGAGCGATGAGCAGTTCTTC.

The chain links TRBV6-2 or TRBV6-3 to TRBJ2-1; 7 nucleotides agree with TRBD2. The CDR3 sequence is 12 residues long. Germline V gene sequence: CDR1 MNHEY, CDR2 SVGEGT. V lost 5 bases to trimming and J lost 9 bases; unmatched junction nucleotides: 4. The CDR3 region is CASSRGGLEQFF. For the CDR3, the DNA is TGTGCCAGCAGTCGCGGGGGTCTTGAGCAGTTCTTC.

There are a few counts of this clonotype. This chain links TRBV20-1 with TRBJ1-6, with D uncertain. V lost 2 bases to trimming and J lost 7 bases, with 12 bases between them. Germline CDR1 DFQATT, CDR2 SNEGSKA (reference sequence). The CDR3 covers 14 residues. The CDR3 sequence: CSARPTGMNSPLHF. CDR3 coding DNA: TGCAGTGCTAGACCTACGGGGATGAATTCACCCCTCCACTTT.

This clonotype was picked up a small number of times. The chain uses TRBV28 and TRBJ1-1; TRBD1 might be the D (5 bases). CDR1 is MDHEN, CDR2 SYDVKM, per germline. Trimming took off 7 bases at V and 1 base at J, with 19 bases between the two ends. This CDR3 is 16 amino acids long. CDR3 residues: CASTWPGITRNTEAFF. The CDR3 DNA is TGTGCCAGCACTTGGCCAGGGATTACCAGGAACACTGAAGCTTTCTTT.

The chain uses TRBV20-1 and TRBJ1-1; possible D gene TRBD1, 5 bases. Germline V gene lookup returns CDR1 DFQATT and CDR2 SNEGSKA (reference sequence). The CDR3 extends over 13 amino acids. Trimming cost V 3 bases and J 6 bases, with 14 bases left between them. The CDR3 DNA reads TGCAGTGCTAGGGCTGGGGGGAGGTCTGAAGCTTTCTTT. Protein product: CSARAGGRSEAFF.

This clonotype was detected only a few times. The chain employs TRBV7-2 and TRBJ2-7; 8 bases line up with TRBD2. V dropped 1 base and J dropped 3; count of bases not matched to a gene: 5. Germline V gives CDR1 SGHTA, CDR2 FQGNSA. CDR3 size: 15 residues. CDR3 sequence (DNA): TGTGCCAGCAGCTTAGAGGCTAGCGGGCTCTACGAGCAGTACTTC. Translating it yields CASSLEASGLYEQYF.

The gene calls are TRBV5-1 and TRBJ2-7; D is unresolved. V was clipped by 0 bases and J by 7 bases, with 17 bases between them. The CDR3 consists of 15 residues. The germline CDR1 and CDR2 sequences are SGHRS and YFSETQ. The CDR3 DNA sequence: TGCGCCAGCAGCTTGGACAGCCGGAATCCCAGGGAGCAGTACTTC. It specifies CASSLDSRNPREQYF.

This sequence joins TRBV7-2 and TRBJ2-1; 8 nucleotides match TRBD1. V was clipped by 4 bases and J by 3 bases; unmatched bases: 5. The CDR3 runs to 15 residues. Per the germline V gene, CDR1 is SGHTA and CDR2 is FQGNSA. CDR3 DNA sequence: TGTGCCAGCAGCTACGACAGGGGTGGCTACAATGAGCAGTTCTTC. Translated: CASSYDRGGYNEQFF.

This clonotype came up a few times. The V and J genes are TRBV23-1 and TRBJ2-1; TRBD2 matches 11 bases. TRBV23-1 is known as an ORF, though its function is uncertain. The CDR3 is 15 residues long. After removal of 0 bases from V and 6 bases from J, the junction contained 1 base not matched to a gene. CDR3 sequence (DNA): TGCGCCAGCAGTCAATCGGGGACTAGCGGCAATGAGCAGTTCTTC. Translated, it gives CASSQSGTSGNEQFF.